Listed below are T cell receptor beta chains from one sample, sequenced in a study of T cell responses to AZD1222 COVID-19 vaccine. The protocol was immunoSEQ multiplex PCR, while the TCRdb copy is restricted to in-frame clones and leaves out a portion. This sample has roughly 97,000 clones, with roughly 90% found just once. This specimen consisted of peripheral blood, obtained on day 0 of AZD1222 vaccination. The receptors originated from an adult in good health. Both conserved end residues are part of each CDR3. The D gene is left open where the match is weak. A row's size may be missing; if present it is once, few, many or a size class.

cdr3_nt: TGTGCCAGCAGTTTAGGGTCCCTGTATGCTTTCTTT; cdr3_aa: CASSLGSLYAFF; v_call: TRBV12-3/TRBV12-4; d_call: NA; clone_size: NA; j_call: TRBJ1-1
cdr3_nt: TGTGCCAGCAGTTACGGGTACGGGGACTCCGGAAACACCATATATTTT; cdr3_aa: CASSYGYGDSGNTIYF; v_call: TRBV6-5; d_call: NA; clone_size: NA; j_call: TRBJ1-3
cdr3_nt: TGTGCCAGCAGCTTGGGGGGCGCGGGAGGAAACACCATATATTTT; cdr3_aa: CASSLGGAGGNTIYF; v_call: TRBV7-2; d_call: NA; clone_size: NA; j_call: TRBJ1-3
cdr3_nt: TGCGCCAGCAGCACCTCGACAGGAGCGAACACTGAAGCTTTCTTT; cdr3_aa: CASSTSTGANTEAFF; v_call: TRBV5-1; d_call: NA; clone_size: few; j_call: TRBJ1-1
cdr3_nt: TGTGCCAGTAGTCCCCCAGGCAGTCCTGAAGCTTTCTTT; cdr3_aa: CASSPPGSPEAFF; v_call: TRBV19; d_call: NA; clone_size: NA; j_call: TRBJ1-1
cdr3_nt: TGCGCCAGCAGCTCACAGGGATACACTGAAGCTTTCTTT; cdr3_aa: CASSSQGYTEAFF; v_call: TRBV5-1; d_call: NA; clone_size: NA; j_call: TRBJ1-1
cdr3_nt: TGTGCCAGTAGTATGGTGCGACTAGCGGAGTACTTAGAGCAGTACTTC; cdr3_aa: CASSMVRLAEYLEQYF; v_call: TRBV19; d_call: TRBD2; clone_size: NA; j_call: TRBJ2-7
cdr3_nt: TGTGCCATTAGAAGCGGGGGGGGAAGCACAGATACGCAGTATTTT; cdr3_aa: CAIRSGGGSTDTQYF; v_call: TRBV5-4; d_call: TRBD2; clone_size: NA; j_call: TRBJ2-3
cdr3_nt: TGTGCCAGCAGTTCAGGGGACTATGGCTACACCTTC; cdr3_aa: CASSSGDYGYTF; v_call: TRBV28; d_call: NA; clone_size: NA; j_call: TRBJ1-2
cdr3_nt: TGTGCCAGCAGTTGGGCTAGCGGGGGAGATACGCAGTATTTT; cdr3_aa: CASSWASGGDTQYF; v_call: TRBV7-9; d_call: TRBD2; clone_size: few; j_call: TRBJ2-3
cdr3_nt: TGTGCCAGCTCACCACCCATGGGGTGGAGAACTGAAGCTTTCTTT; cdr3_aa: CASSPPMGWRTEAFF; v_call: TRBV18; d_call: NA; clone_size: NA; j_call: TRBJ1-1
cdr3_nt: TGTGCCAGCTCGAAGGGGAGTCAGCCCCAGCATTTT; cdr3_aa: CASSKGSQPQHF; v_call: TRBV28; d_call: NA; clone_size: once; j_call: TRBJ1-5
cdr3_nt: TGTGCCAGCAGCCTCAGGACACCCGGGGGATACGAGCAGTACTTC; cdr3_aa: CASSLRTPGGYEQYF; v_call: TRBV7-2; d_call: NA; clone_size: NA; j_call: TRBJ2-7
cdr3_nt: TGTGCCAGCAGCGTGGACAGCGGCAATCAGCCCCAGCATTTT; cdr3_aa: CASSVDSGNQPQHF; v_call: TRBV9; d_call: NA; clone_size: NA; j_call: TRBJ1-5
cdr3_nt: TGTGCCAGCAGCCCGCAGGCCTTCTATAATTCACCCCTCCACTTT; cdr3_aa: CASSPQAFYNSPLHF; v_call: TRBV7-2; d_call: NA; clone_size: NA; j_call: TRBJ1-6
cdr3_nt: TGTGCCAGCAGTCCCAGGGAGACATTCAATCAGCCCCAGCATTTT; cdr3_aa: CASSPRETFNQPQHF; v_call: TRBV3-1/TRBV3-2; d_call: NA; clone_size: NA; j_call: TRBJ1-5
cdr3_nt: TGTGCCAGCAGCTTGACTAGCGGGGGGATACATACGCAGTATTTT; cdr3_aa: CASSLTSGGIHTQYF; v_call: TRBV5-4; d_call: TRBD2; clone_size: NA; j_call: TRBJ2-3
cdr3_nt: TGTGCCAGCTCACCCTCCGGCCGGGACGCCCTCGTCGAGACCCAGTACTTC; cdr3_aa: CASSPSGRDALVETQYF; v_call: TRBV18; d_call: NA; clone_size: NA; j_call: TRBJ2-5
cdr3_nt: TGTGCCAGCAGTTACTCGAGGCGCTTGGGGGGCGGCAATCAGCCCCAGCATTTT; cdr3_aa: CASSYSRRLGGGNQPQHF; v_call: TRBV6-2/TRBV6-3; d_call: NA; clone_size: NA; j_call: TRBJ1-5
cdr3_nt: TGTGCCAGCAGTTCCCCGGCAGGGTGGAACTATGGCTACACCTTC; cdr3_aa: CASSSPAGWNYGYTF; v_call: TRBV6-2/TRBV6-3; d_call: NA; clone_size: few; j_call: TRBJ1-2
cdr3_nt: TGTGCCAGCAGGGTCGCTGGTAACTATGGCTACACCTTC; cdr3_aa: CASRVAGNYGYTF; v_call: TRBV25-1; d_call: NA; clone_size: once; j_call: TRBJ1-2
cdr3_nt: TGCGCCAGCAGCTTTGGGGAGGGCAGGGTCGGTGAAGCTTTCTTT; cdr3_aa: CASSFGEGRVGEAFF; v_call: TRBV5-1; d_call: NA; clone_size: NA; j_call: TRBJ1-1
cdr3_nt: TGTGCCAGCAGTTTAGGGTCTAGCGGGGATCGGGAGACCCAGTACTTC; cdr3_aa: CASSLGSSGDRETQYF; v_call: TRBV28; d_call: TRBD2; clone_size: NA; j_call: TRBJ2-5
cdr3_nt: TGTGCCAGCACTGAGCAGTTAAATTCACCCCTCCACTTT; cdr3_aa: CASTEQLNSPLHF; v_call: TRBV25-1; d_call: NA; clone_size: NA; j_call: TRBJ1-6
cdr3_nt: TGTGCCAGCCGGGGGATGCAAGAGACCCAGTACTTC; cdr3_aa: CASRGMQETQYF; v_call: TRBV27; d_call: NA; clone_size: NA; j_call: TRBJ2-5
cdr3_nt: TGCGCCAGCAGCTTGGGGGTTGGGGGAATCAACGAGCAGTACTTC; cdr3_aa: CASSLGVGGINEQYF; v_call: TRBV5-1; d_call: NA; clone_size: NA; j_call: TRBJ2-7
cdr3_nt: TGCGCCAGCAGCGACAGGGTTGACTATGGCTACACCTTC; cdr3_aa: CASSDRVDYGYTF; v_call: TRBV5-1; d_call: TRBD1; clone_size: NA; j_call: TRBJ1-2
cdr3_nt: TGTGCCAGCAGCGTAGAACCGACACTTGGAAACACCATATATTTT; cdr3_aa: CASSVEPTLGNTIYF; v_call: TRBV9; d_call: NA; clone_size: NA; j_call: TRBJ1-3
cdr3_nt: TGTGCCAGCAGTTTGGGGAACACTGAAGCTTTCTTT; cdr3_aa: CASSLGNTEAFF; v_call: TRBV12-3/TRBV12-4; d_call: NA; clone_size: NA; j_call: TRBJ1-1
cdr3_nt: TGTGCCAGCAGCGCAACAGGGGCAGATACTGAAGCTTTCTTT; cdr3_aa: CASSATGADTEAFF; v_call: TRBV14; d_call: TRBD1; clone_size: NA; j_call: TRBJ1-1
cdr3_nt: TGTGCCAGCAGCCCTGGGACCCTGATATCGAGTTTT; cdr3_aa: CASSPGTLISSF; v_call: TRBV7-8; d_call: NA; clone_size: NA; j_call: TRBJ2-3
cdr3_nt: TGTGCCAGCAGCTTATCGGGGGCCGAGCAGTACTTC; cdr3_aa: CASSLSGAEQYF; v_call: TRBV11-3; d_call: NA; clone_size: NA; j_call: TRBJ2-7
cdr3_nt: TGTGCCAGCAGCTCGGGACAGGGTGGCAATCAGCCCCAGCATTTT; cdr3_aa: CASSSGQGGNQPQHF; v_call: TRBV28; d_call: TRBD1; clone_size: NA; j_call: TRBJ1-5
cdr3_nt: TGCGCCAGCAGCCAAGATAGATTCCCTAGCGGGATCTACGAGCAGTACTTC; cdr3_aa: CASSQDRFPSGIYEQYF; v_call: TRBV4-3; d_call: TRBD2; clone_size: NA; j_call: TRBJ2-7
cdr3_nt: TGTGCCAGCAGTTTATATCTTGATACGCAGTATTTT; cdr3_aa: CASSLYLDTQYF; v_call: TRBV28; d_call: NA; clone_size: NA; j_call: TRBJ2-3